These 31 T cell receptor beta chains came from one sample sequenced in a study of cytomegalovirus exposure and HLA in healthy donors. Only in-frame clones appear in the TCRdb table, and some are missing; sequencing was by immunoSEQ multiplex PCR. The table has some 320,000 clones, approximately 86% seen once. The material sequenced was PBMCs. These receptors came from a woman in her thirties in good health and CMV-seropositive.

Written as DNA, the CDR3 is TGTGCCAGTAGTATGACCGTAGTCGACACTGAAGCTTTCTTT. Protein: CASSMTVVDTEAFF. This rearrangement joins TRBV19 to TRBJ1-1; no definite D call. V was trimmed by 3 bases and J by 3 bases, leaving 11 bases between them. Germline-derived CDR1 and CDR2 are LNHDA and SQIVND (reference sequence). This CDR3 is 14 amino acids long.

The genes are TRBV5-6 and TRBJ2-7; 11 nucleotides align to TRBD2. V was clipped by 3 bases and J by 2 bases; unmatched bases: 4. The CDR3 totals 15 residues. The germline gives CDR1 SGHDT, CDR2 YYEEEE. The CDR3 DNA is TGTGCCAGCAGCTGGCCGGGACTAGCGGCCTACGAGCAGTACTTC. Translating gives CASSWPGLAAYEQYF.

The CDR3 DNA reads TGTGCCAGCAGTTACTCGATTGCCCCGAGCTCTGGAAACACCATATATTTT. As protein: CASSYSIAPSSGNTIYF. J is TRBJ1-3 and V is TRBV6-7, with D hard to call. Being an ORF, TRBV6-7 has a function that is uncertain. The CDR3 consists of 17 residues. Trimming cost V 0 bases and J 0 bases, with 12 bases left between them.

The chain links TRBV19 to TRBJ1-5; D is possibly TRBD1 (6 bases). Germline values: CDR1 LNHDA, CDR2 SQIVND (reference sequence). The V end lost 1 base, the J end lost 4 bases, and 11 bases lay between the germline ends. This CDR3 region has 15 residues. CDR3 sequence: CASSIVGQQNQPQHF. Written as DNA, the CDR3 is TGTGCCAGTAGTATAGTAGGACAGCAAAATCAGCCCCAGCATTTT.

The chain combines TRBV9 with TRBJ2-1; tentative D call: TRBD2 (6 bases). V lost 0 bases, J lost 6 bases, and 13 bases lay in between. This CDR3 is built from 15 residues. The germline gives CDR1 SGDLS, CDR2 YYNGEE. CDR3 nucleotide sequence: TGTGCCAGCAGCGTAGAGGCGGGATGGAGCAATGAGCAGTTCTTC. It translates to CASSVEAGWSNEQFF.

V and J are TRBV9 and TRBJ2-7, with D perhaps matching TRBD1 (6 bases). CDR1 SGDLS and CDR2 YYNGEE come from the germline V gene. V was cut by 3 bases and J by 3 bases, with 13 bases left in between. CDR3 size: 14 residues. The CDR3 coding sequence is TGTGCCAGCAGCGAACAGGGATCGGTCTACGAGCAGTACTTC. Its translation: CASSEQGSVYEQYF. Full variable domain (rest looked up from reference TRBV9 and TRBJ2-7): DSGVTQTPKHLITATGQRVTLRCSPRSGDLSVYWYQQSLDQGLQFLIQYYNGEERAKGNILERFSAQQFPDLHSELNLSSLELGDSALYFCASSEQGSVYEQYFGPGTRLTVT.

The chain is built from TRBV28 and TRBJ1-1; no clear D. The CDR3 is 12 residues long. From germline, CDR1 is MDHEN and CDR2 SYDVKM. This chain's CDR3 is CAGGMSNTEAFF. The CDR3 DNA is TGTGCGGGAGGGATGAGTAACACTGAAGCTTTCTTT.

This clone was seen a few times. The chain is built from TRBV4-2 and TRBJ1-5; 9 bases align to TRBD1. The V segment lost 0 bases and the J segment 6 bases; nucleotides outside the gene matches: 3. In germline, CDR1 is LGHNA, CDR2 YNFKEQ. This CDR3 is 15 amino acids long. For the CDR3, the DNA is TGTGCCAGCAGCCAAGAACAGGGGGCAACTCAGCCCCAGCATTTT. Amino acid sequence: CASSQEQGATQPQHF.

The DNA of the CDR3 is TGTGCCAGCAGCTGGGGGTCCGATGAGCAGTTCTTC. Its translation: CASSWGSDEQFF. The genes are TRBV11-2 and TRBJ2-1; D is possibly TRBD1 or TRBD2 (5 bases each). Germline CDR1 SGHAT, CDR2 FQNNGV. The V and J ends lost 4 bases and 8 bases respectively, with 9 bases between them. The CDR3 totals 12 residues.

The chain has TRBV28 and TRBJ1-6; 10 bases match TRBD1. J gave up 10 bases and V 5 bases, and 8 bases lay outside the gene matches. This CDR3 is built from 15 residues. Germline values: CDR1 MDHEN, CDR2 SYDVKM. CDR3 sequence (DNA): TGTGCCAGCAGTCCAAGGACAGGGGGTGTCTCACCCCTCCACTTT. As protein: CASSPRTGGVSPLHF.

V usage is TRBV5-1 and J usage is TRBJ2-5, with a possible D match to TRBD1 (5 bases). The CDR3 sequence is 14 residues long. CDR1 is SGHRS and CDR2 is YFSETQ in the germline V gene. V dropped 3 bases and J dropped 2 bases, with 11 bases sitting between them. Here the CDR3 DNA reads TGCGCCAGCAGCTCGCAGGGAAGTCAAGAGACCCAGTACTTC. It specifies CASSSQGSQETQYF.

The chain joins TRBV2 to TRBJ1-2, with no clear D. CDR1 is SNHLY, CDR2 FYNNEI, per germline. Trimming left V 4 bases short and J 2 bases short, with 11 bases between. The CDR3 runs to 14 residues. CDR3 residues: CASSANADNYGYTF. The DNA for the CDR3 is TGTGCCAGCAGTGCTAATGCAGACAACTATGGCTACACCTTC.

This clone came up once. The V and J genes are TRBV9 and TRBJ2-1, with 16 bases matching TRBD2. V lost 5 bases, J lost 8 bases, and 4 bases stayed unmatched. The CDR3 sequence is 15 residues long. Germline V gene sequence: CDR1 SGDLS, CDR2 YYNGEE. CDR3 residues: CASRPGLAGGHEQFF. The CDR3, as DNA: TGTGCCAGCAGGCCGGGACTAGCGGGGGGGCATGAGCAGTTCTTC.

This clone was detected only once. The chain recombines TRBV30 with TRBJ2-3; 10 nucleotides agree with TRBD2. Per germline, CDR1 GTSNPN and CDR2 SVGIG (reference sequence). Trimming cost V 5 bases and J 2 bases; bases outside gene matches: 7. This CDR3 is built from 15 residues. The CDR3 region has the DNA TGTGCCTGGGGTAGCGGGAGGACTTACACAGATACGCAGTATTTT. Translated: CAWGSGRTYTDTQYF. Complete variable domain (other parts from reference TRBV30 and TRBJ2-3): SQTIHQWPATLVQPVGSPLSLECTVEGTSNPNLYWYRQAAGRGLQLLFYSVGIGQISSEVPQNLSASRPQDRQFILSSKKLLLSDSGFYLCAWGSGRTYTDTQYFGPGTRLTVL.

This clone appeared a single time. The genes are TRBV27 and TRBJ2-3; 11 bases match TRBD2. Germline V lookup: CDR1 MNHEY, CDR2 SMNVEV (reference sequence). With 6 bases clipped from V and 1 base from J, the junction kept 9 bases outside the gene matches. The CDR3 runs 17 residues. DNA of the CDR3: TGTGCCAGCAGGATAGCGGGAGGGCCGAGGGGCACAGATACGCAGTATTTT. Translating it yields CASRIAGGPRGTDTQYF.

The DNA for the CDR3 is TGTGCCAGCAGCTGGCCGGGACAGGGCATCGACGAGCAGTACTTC. Protein sequence: CASSWPGQGIDEQYF. The rearrangement joins TRBV11-2 to TRBJ2-7; TRBD1 matches at 9 bases. Unmatched junction bases numbered 9, after V lost 4 bases and J lost 5 bases. The CDR3 has 15 residues. Germline V gives CDR1 SGHAT, CDR2 FQNNGV. Together with reference TRBV11-2 and TRBJ2-7, the CDR3 gives the full variable domain: EAGVAQSPRYKIIEKRQSVAFWCNPISGHATLYWYQQILGQGPKLLIQFQNNGVVDDSQLPKDRFSAERLKGVDSTLKIQPAKLEDSAVYLCASSWPGQGIDEQYFGPGTRLTVT.

The gene calls are TRBV28 and TRBJ2-1; TRBD1 aligns across 7 bases. V lost 4 bases to trimming and J lost 3 bases; unmatched junction nucleotides: 18. CDR1 MDHEN and CDR2 SYDVKM come from the germline V gene. CDR3 size: 19 residues. The DNA of the CDR3 is TGTGCCAGCAGTTGGGCCAGGAAGAACAGGGGCGGATTCTACAATGAGCAGTTCTTC. Its protein product is CASSWARKNRGGFYNEQFF.

The J gene is TRBJ2-3, the V gene TRBV5-1, with 14 bases lining up with TRBD2. This CDR3 has 18 amino acids. From germline, CDR1 is SGHRS and CDR2 YFSETQ. V was pared by 1 base and J by 6 bases, with 10 bases of the junction left unmatched. This chain's CDR3 is CASSLSGTSGSQSDTQYF. Here the CDR3 DNA reads TGCGCCAGCAGCTTGTCGGGGACTAGCGGGAGTCAGTCCGATACGCAGTATTTT.

The V and J genes are TRBV29-1 and TRBJ2-7, with a tentative D call TRBD1 (5 bases). The CDR3 runs to 12 residues. Trimming cost V 7 bases and J 3 bases, with 13 bases left between them. Germline V gene sequence: CDR1 SQVTM, CDR2 ANQGSEA. CDR3 DNA: TGCAGCGGATCGACAGATTTCTACGAGCAGTACTTC. This codes for CSGSTDFYEQYF.

This clone appeared a single time. V usage is TRBV27 and J usage is TRBJ1-1; perhaps TRBD1 as D (5 bases). The germline gives CDR1 MNHEY, CDR2 SMNVEV (reference sequence). Trimming left V 6 bases short and J 0 bases short, with 8 bases between. The CDR3 is 13 residues long. CDR3 in amino acids: CASRDSLNTEAFF. DNA for the CDR3: TGTGCCAGCAGAGACAGTTTGAACACTGAAGCTTTCTTT.

This sequence joins TRBV5-1 and TRBJ1-1; D uncertain. Per germline, CDR1 SGHRS and CDR2 YFSETQ. The CDR3 consists of 14 residues. The germline V and J ends were trimmed by 5 bases and 1 base, with 12 bases remaining between them. CDR3 sequence: CASRLPESNTEAFF. In nucleotides, the CDR3 is TGCGCCAGCAGACTTCCGGAGTCGAACACTGAAGCTTTCTTT.

The chain couples TRBV6-5 to TRBJ1-6; TRBD1 matches 7 bases. Trimming took 5 bases from V and 10 from J; bases not matched to a gene: 5. Germline CDR1 reads MNHEY; CDR2 reads SVGAGI. The CDR3 contains 13 residues. CDR3 loop: CASSRDRTSPLHF. The CDR3, as DNA: TGTGCCAGCAGTAGGGACAGAACCTCACCCCTCCACTTT.

The rearrangement links TRBV15 to TRBJ1-6; 7 bases align to TRBD1. The CDR3 is 16 amino acids. V lost 3 bases and J lost 10; bases outside the gene matches: 12. Germline lookup yields CDR1 LNHNV and CDR2 YYDKDF (reference sequence). The CDR3 loop reads CATSRIETGWGSPLHF. The CDR3 DNA reads TGTGCCACCAGCAGGATCGAGACAGGGTGGGGCTCACCCCTCCACTTT.

The genes are TRBV27 and TRBJ2-7; the match to TRBD1 covers 8 bases. V shed 3 bases, J shed 1 base, and the junction held 5 bases outside the gene matches. The CDR3 runs 15 residues. From germline, CDR1 is MNHEY and CDR2 SMNVEV (reference sequence). The CDR3 reads CASSFSGQGSYEQYF. Here the CDR3 DNA reads TGTGCCAGCAGTTTCTCCGGACAGGGATCCTACGAGCAGTACTTC.

The chain links TRBV13 to TRBJ1-3; 7 nucleotides agree with TRBD1. CDR3 length: 16 residues. The V gene's germline CDR1 is PRHDT and CDR2 FYEKMQ (reference sequence). V was clipped by 5 bases and J by 2 bases; unmatched bases: 9. The CDR3 nucleotides read TGTGCCAGCAGCCCCGGGACAGAGGCACCTGGAAACACCATATATTTT. Protein sequence: CASSPGTEAPGNTIYF.

This chain uses TRBV5-1 with TRBJ2-2, with 11 bases matching TRBD2. J was trimmed by 0 bases and V by 4 bases; bases with no gene match: 2. The CDR3 contains 16 residues. Germline V gene sequence: CDR1 SGHRS, CDR2 YFSETQ. In DNA form, the CDR3 reads TGCGCCAGCAGCATGACTAGCGGGGCGAACACCGGGGAGCTGTTTTTT. As protein: CASSMTSGANTGELFF.

V usage is TRBV15 and J usage is TRBJ2-4; D might be TRBD1 (6 bases). Germline V lookup: CDR1 LNHNV, CDR2 YYDKDF (reference sequence). V dropped 4 bases and J dropped 3 bases, with 10 bases sitting between them. This CDR3 has 14 residues. The DNA for the CDR3 is TGTGCCACCAGCAACAGGGTCGGCAAAAACATTCAGTACTTC. This codes for CATSNRVGKNIQYF.

J is TRBJ1-2 and V is TRBV25-1; no clear D gene. Germline V gives CDR1 MGHDK, CDR2 SYGVNS. The CDR3 runs to 15 residues. Between the trimmed V and J ends, which lost 4 bases and 0 bases, there was a span of 12 bases. CDR3 sequence reads: CASSGQIMTNYGYTF. CDR3 sequence (DNA): TGTGCCAGCAGTGGGCAGATCATGACTAACTATGGCTACACCTTC.

The J gene is TRBJ1-1, the V gene TRBV7-9; D possibly corresponds to TRBD1 (5 bases). Trimming removed 4 bases from V and 1 base from J, with 7 bases in between. This CDR3 is built from 13 residues. CDR1 and CDR2 (germline): SEHNR, FQNEAQ (reference sequence). The chain's CDR3 is CASSSDRNTEAFF. The CDR3 DNA follows: TGTGCCAGCAGCTCAGACAGGAACACTGAAGCTTTCTTT.

The V gene is TRBV30, the J gene TRBJ2-3, with D possibly matching TRBD2 (6 bases). Deletions cut 1 base from V and 3 bases from J, with 17 bases between. The CDR3 runs to 16 residues. Looked up from germline, CDR1 is GTSNPN and CDR2 is SVGIG (reference sequence). CDR3 DNA sequence: TGTGCCTGGAGTGACCCCCCTCTGGCGGGGACAGATACGCAGTATTTT. Translated: CAWSDPPLAGTDTQYF.

Notes on this clone: Germline is not matched at one junction end, which may reflect a read error. The genes are TRBV19 and TRBJ1-1; D ambiguous. Germline lookup yields CDR1 LNHDA and CDR2 SQIVND (reference sequence). This CDR3 has 14 residues. The DNA for the CDR3 is TGTGCCAGTAGTCCCCAGGACCCAACACCTGAGGCTTTCTTT. Encoded protein: CASSPQDPTPEAFF.